This T cell receptor beta chain is drawn from a study of cytomegalovirus exposure and HLA in healthy donors listed by TCRdb under 2017. Study-level background: In an earlier analysis of several hundred of the donors, approximately 300 Gb of sequence data and 90 million to 130 million unique TCR beta sequences from about 179 million T cells were reported. The genetic ancestry cluster associated with self-reported Caucasian donors included about four fifths of the roughly 380 genotyped donors. Besides the first cohort of 550 to 750 subjects, a separate validation cohort made up of 120 different subjects was used. In a later analysis, previously published TCR beta repertoires from several hundred donors were re-analyzed and high-resolution HLA genotyping was added so that TCR occurrence patterns could be studied. Roughly 300 gigabases of sequencing data and 75 million to 85 million unique TCR sequences made up an early release that covered about 640 HLA-typed donors. The later analysis used no new phenotypic data to find candidate immune exposures, relying instead on TCR beta sequences and their occurrence across donors. A later genetic analysis used genome-wide SNP genotypes for about 65% of the roughly 670 donors, treating that subset as a discovery cohort. Every discovery cohort repertoire had been produced on one sequencing platform. Donor age, sex, ethnicity and CMV serostatus were compiled together with the repertoire data. The study aimed to test whether signatures of past pathogen exposure could be identified by cataloging public T cell receptors. The study used immunosequencing to profile the T cell repertoires of 670 or so subjects and linked those repertoires to cytomegalovirus serostatus. The study combined high-throughput TCR immunosequencing, statistical association of individual TCRs with disease status, and machine learning to predict cytomegalovirus infection status. Because of strong linkage in the cohort, roughly five DR-DQ haplotypes were treated as single units for association and clustering. In an earlier analysis of several hundred of the donors, high-throughput TCR beta sequencing was used to judge whether each TCR beta V gene segment behaved as functional or pseudogenic. HLA typing covered class I and class II loci at four-digit resolution. Typing coverage differed by locus: A, B, C, DRB1 and DQB1 were typed in about 629-640 donors, DQA1 in about 500, DPA1 in around 580, and DPB1 in 400 to 490. Among 300 to 500 genotyped donors of the cohort, an average of approximately 240,000 unique TCR beta nucleotide sequences was sequenced per donor, of which roughly 18% were non-productive.

The study at large found these results: The authors suggested that the approach could potentially be generalized to other disease states and immunological phenotypes. Because counts were too low, about 18 rarely observed V segments, including chromosome 9 orphons, were excluded from the earlier analysis of some 590 of the donors. A later analysis found that HLA-associated TCR beta chains were more clonally expanded and had lower generation probabilities than equally common non-associated chains. A further reported finding was that TCR beta sequences accurately predicted the HLA-A and HLA-B alleles for most subjects in the first cohort. Cytomegalovirus status was reported to be diagnosed by the classifier with high specificity and sensitivity in both the original and validation cohorts. For the cohort, immune exposure information was limited to CMV serostatus. A later genetic analysis associated a missense DCLRE1C variant with V-gene and J-gene trimming of TCR beta chains, and an independent cohort replicated the association. Strong co-occurrence of HLA alleles, especially DR and DQ, made assigning TCR associations to individual alleles difficult. Because some donors lacked HLA typing at each locus, the association tests relied only on the typed subset. In an earlier analysis of roughly 500 of the donors, most TCR beta V segments appeared in productive rearrangements about 87% or about 30% of the time, broadly matching IMGT annotations. A later analysis found that most CMV-associated TCR beta chains appeared HLA-restricted, with HLA associations seemingly driven largely by CMV exposure. Some IMGT-functional V segments, including TRBV6-2 and TRBV6-3, could not be distinguished by the 87-base-pair reads and were therefore excluded. Specific HLA alleles were associated with over 15,000 TCR beta sequences at a false discovery rate of 0.05 in a later analysis. This cohort had only TCR beta chains sequenced, and the lack of alpha or paired-chain data limited which features could be detected. According to a later analysis, parvovirus B19, influenza, CMV and Epstein-Barr virus appeared linked to several top co-occurrence clusters. Correlated functional status among segregating V segments might reflect linkage disequilibrium, but an unknown experimental factor could not be ruled out. A cluster of highly shared sequence variants was judged likely to represent a technical artifact of the sequencing pipeline. In a later genetic analysis, fewer N-insertions in productive TCRs were reported among donors in an Asian-associated ancestry cluster than the roughly 700-donor mean. Most TCR sequences were observed very rarely across donors, whereas some public TCRs were present in many individuals. A few of the identified cytomegalovirus-associated TCR beta chains were confirmed in vitro to be specific for cytomegalovirus antigens. Presence/absence analyses assumed roughly uniform sequencing depth across donors, an assumption that may not hold. According to a later analysis, TCR association rates differed among HLA loci, with DRB1 alleles showing the most associated TCRs and HLA-C alleles showing the fewest. A total of 150 or so TCR beta chains were listed by the study as associated with cytomegalovirus.

The library came from the immunoSEQ multiplex PCR assay. A mixture of 60 forward primers for TCR Vbeta segments and 13 reverse primers for TCR Jbeta segments was used in the multiplex PCR. Amplification of the CDR3 region of rearranged TCR beta genes was performed with a multiplex PCR assay on genomic DNA. Amplified TCR beta libraries were sequenced as 87-base-pair reads on the Illumina HiSeq System. Concerning the study's data processing: A later analysis counted around 72 million unique TCR beta chains across the 670 or so repertoires, and roughly 9.9 million of these chains were shared by at least two donors. Raw reads were error-corrected and collapsed into unique sequences by a nearest-neighbor algorithm in which closely related sequences were merged to remove PCR and sequencing errors. Alignment of CDR3 sequences to IMGT reference sequences was used to assign V, D and J gene segments. For a sequence to be retained, at least a six-nucleotide match to both a V gene segment and a J gene segment was required. A rearrangement was called productive if the CDR3 had no stop codons and remained in frame with V and J, and every other rearrangement was called non-productive. CDR3 was defined by IMGT convention, running from the second conserved V-encoded cysteine to the conserved J-encoded phenylalanine. In an earlier analysis of 500 to 650 of the donors, sequences lacking an unambiguous match to a single V gene segment were excluded. In an earlier analysis of 450 to 700 of the donors, V segments were called functional above 56.7% productive rearrangements and were called segregating when the between-donor standard deviation exceeded 5%. A statistical classification framework was built for diagnosing cytomegalovirus status from the catalog of TCR beta chain sequences. In a later analysis, TCR nucleotide sequences were compared against IMGT/GENE-DB human TR gene sequences so that V and J genes could be assigned. Using the TCRdist pipeline, a later analysis assigned CDR3 sequences along with most-parsimonious VDJ recombination scenarios. In a later analysis, each TCR beta chain was defined by its CDR3 amino acid sequence together with its V-gene family, and reads without a unique V-gene family were excluded. As a way to deal with suspected cross-contamination and a sequencing artifact, a later analysis dropped hundreds of nucleotide sequences that were highly shared and had low generation probability. In a later analysis, a clonal expansion index for each public chain was calculated from normalized within-repertoire ranks of inferred template counts. A later analysis computed generation probabilities with a VDJ recombination model fitted to out-of-frame rearrangements, and checked the results against IGoR. Hypergeometric tests were used in a later analysis to score TCR-TCR, TCR-HLA and TCR-CMV co-occurrence, with a repertoire-size bias correction applied to the TCR pairs. To estimate false discovery rates, a later analysis permuted the HLA or CMV assignments 20 times. In a later analysis, co-occurring TCRs were grouped using DBSCAN, with TCRdist sequence similarity added in when clustering inside HLA-allele-positive subsets. Co-occurrence clustering excluded repertoires with fewer than 30,000 or more than 120,000 public chains, plus five with anomalous nucleotide sharing. TCRdb holds this immuneACCESS table with in-frame rearrangements only. Some clones are missing; in checked studies, unresolved V genes explain under half, and the rest has no known cause. Clone size and the V and J calls come from that table; the DNA yielded D and trimming. Counted in this sample were more than 110,000 clones; about three quarters of them appeared once. 3.5% to 5% of the sample is in the top ten clones.

The cohort was made up of about 610 healthy bone marrow donors. At the time of sampling, all cohort members were nominally healthy, though unrecorded immune exposures were likely present. The donor tested CMV seronegative and was one of the 352 seronegative cohort members. Every donor gave a peripheral blood sample, and the peripheral blood mononuclear cells from that sample were used for TCR beta sequencing. Genomic DNA extraction from the blood cell samples was performed with the Qiagen DNeasy Blood Extraction Kit. As concerns this clone: Its antigen is not yet known. No clone much larger than this one lies a single base away; base qualities are absent.

From the cysteine through the phenylalanine, the CDR3 covers 16 amino acids. The entry retains the CDR3 DNA only, 48 bases that are in frame from base 1. Taken from the germline V gene (reference sequence), the CDR1 and CDR2 loops are SGHNT and YYREEE. The junction shows trimming of 0 bases on V and 3 bases on J, plus 15 bases between the germline ends. The sequenced sample was PBMCs. The rearranged segments are TRBV5-4 and TRBJ1-2, with the D gene not clear enough to name. The sequence was obtained from a man between 18 and 35 years old in good health and CMV-seronegative. In nucleotide form, the sequence is TGTGCCAGCAGCTTGGAACGAGGTGCCAATGACTATGGCTACACCTTC. This sequence encodes CASSLERGANDYGYTF.